This T cell receptor beta chain was captured by sequencing in a study of T cells in Graves' hyperthyroidism and ophthalmopathy. The wider study: Staff took peripheral blood when the initial diagnosis was made, before any treatment began.

General study findings and limits: Blood samples included most of the expanded thyroid clonotypes exceeding 0.001.

Sampled blood dates from first hyperthyroidism diagnosis, and it precedes any ophthalmopathy symptoms. With regard to this clonotype: Its antigen is not known.

There were TCR beta CDR3 regions amplified from RNA transcripts. Researchers ran a first-round RT-PCR on the TCR CDR3 using the HTBI primer set. In TCRdb, the multiplex PCR reads were re-called with MiXCR into one record per CDR3 protein. This repertoire shows more than 550,000 distinct CDR3 sequences, about 19% found once; its top ten account for 16%. The CDR3 sequence is 11 residues long. CDR1 and CDR2 (germline): DFQATT, SNEGSKA (reference sequence). V dropped 3 bases and J dropped 7 bases, with 8 bases sitting between them. The chain carries TRBV20-1 and TRBJ2-3; no clear D. This TCR was recovered from a woman between 50 and 59 years old with Graves' hyperthyroidism that later progressed to Graves' ophthalmopathy. The sequenced sample was blood. The CDR3 region is CSASFGYTQYF. The CDR3 DNA follows: TGCAGTGCTAGCTTCGGATATACGCAGTATTTT.